This record concerns one TCR beta chain sequence. As yet, its antigen is unknown. Assay used: immunoSEQ multiplex PCR; TCRdb lists only in-frame clones, some missing. The sample holds over 130,000 clones; about 89% are singletons and the top ten take roughly 4.7%. The sample is drawn from a study of T cell responses to AZD1222 COVID-19 vaccine. General study points: Unmutated variant regions reportedly attract nearly half of all spike-specific TCRs. Recipients of two AZD1222 doses showed rising Spike-specific TCR breadth and depth. Vaccine-associated CD4 TCRs ranged over spike, dominating at 160-218 and 743-854. Donors were largely white British and mainly female; clonal diversity was possibly underestimated.

Germline assignment: CDR1 MNHEY and CDR2 SVGAGI. The CDR3 runs to 14 residues. Trimming took 6 bases from V and 1 from J; bases not matched to a gene: 3. The genes are TRBV6-5 and TRBJ2-7; 10 nucleotides align to TRBD2. This receptor was taken from an adult in good health. The material was peripheral blood, obtained on day 0 of AZD1222 vaccination. For the CDR3, the DNA is TGTGCCAGCAGAGGGACTAGCGAGTCCTACGAGCAGTACTTC. It codes for CASRGTSESYEQYF.